This entry features one TCR beta chain sequence. Its binding antigen is unknown. No base quality information exists; no much larger clone differs at one position. Patients with a history of autoimmune disease or receiving systemic immunosuppression were excluded from the trial. Peripheral blood for TCR sequencing was drawn from every dose cohort at baseline, at cycle 4 day 1 and at cycle 7 day 1. Samples came from an open-label, multicenter, first-in-human phase I dose-escalation trial of ivuxolimab. Adults with locally advanced or metastatic melanoma, renal cell carcinoma, hepatocellular carcinoma or head and neck squamous cell carcinoma were enrolled in the trial. Before TCR sequencing, CD4+ T cells and CD8+ T cells were sorted from peripheral blood as separate populations. This specimen comes from a study of OX40 agonist ivuxolimab in advanced cancers. About the study as a whole: Ivuxolimab was an agonistic, fully human IgG2 monoclonal antibody directed against OX40 (CD134), a costimulatory receptor. Partial responses were achieved by three dose-escalation patients, of whom one had hepatocellular carcinoma and two had cutaneous melanoma. The point of sequencing TCRbeta in the periphery was to test whether ivuxolimab changed TCR sequence diversity and drove clonal T-cell expansion. In the dose-escalation cohort, about four fifths of patients were male, and the mean age was 60 years with a range of about 20 to 79. Intravenous ivuxolimab was administered to patients every 2 weeks at six dose levels: 0.01, 0.1, 0.3, 1.5, 3 and 10 mg/kg. The monotherapy dose-escalation portion (N = 52 patients) of the phase I ivuxolimab trial is reported in the paper. Among the roughly 52 dose-escalation patients, some 20 had hepatocellular carcinoma, some 15 melanoma, 9 renal cell carcinoma and 9 head and neck cancer. Patients were allowed to have had prior anti-PD-1, anti-PD-L1 or anti-CTLA-4 therapy, and 40% of the dose-escalation patients had previously received checkpoint inhibitors.

Sequences SGDLS (CDR1) and YYNGEE (CDR2) are obtained from the germline V gene. The CDR3 numbers 14 residues from cysteine through phenylalanine. Here the CDR3 DNA is all that survives: 42 bases in frame from base 1. For sequencing of the TCRbeta CDR3 region, genomic DNA was extracted from the sorted cells. The immunoSEQ Assay was used to sequence the TCRbeta CDR3 regions. Imported from immuneACCESS, the table was reduced by TCRdb to in-frame sequences with V and J called. These copies leave out some clones; in studies compared against another copy, an unresolved V gene accounts for under half, and the cause of the remainder is not known. A total of tens of thousands of clones appear in this sample, 80% to 95% of them only once. Clones ranked in the top ten supply less than 0.6% of the sample. Results and caveats for the whole study, not just this receptor: Low levels of normalized T-cell clonal expansion were also seen in some patients who did not respond. Clonal expansion of both CD4+ and CD8+ blood T cells was observed from baseline to week 6 at doses 0.1 to 3.0 mg/kg. Which antigens the clonally expanded peripheral T cells were specific for was not determined. Partial responders in the 0.1-3.0 mg/kg groups had among the lowest normalized peripheral clonal expansion, especially among CD8+ T cells. On average, CD8+ T cells showed more expanded clones than CD4+ T cells after ivuxolimab.

This chain joins TRBV9 to TRBJ2-5, with 10 central nucleotides matching TRBD1. The DNA matches TRBJ2-7 better at its end, which makes the J call doubtful. The sequence came from an adult with an advanced solid tumor such as melanoma, head and neck, liver or kidney cancer. Material: CD4+ or CD8+ T cells sorted from blood, obtained in a trial of the OX40 agonist ivuxolimab. Here is the DNA: TGTGCCAGCAGCCCCGGACAGGGGGGTGACGAGCAGTACTTC. Its translation reads: CASSPGQGGDEQYF.